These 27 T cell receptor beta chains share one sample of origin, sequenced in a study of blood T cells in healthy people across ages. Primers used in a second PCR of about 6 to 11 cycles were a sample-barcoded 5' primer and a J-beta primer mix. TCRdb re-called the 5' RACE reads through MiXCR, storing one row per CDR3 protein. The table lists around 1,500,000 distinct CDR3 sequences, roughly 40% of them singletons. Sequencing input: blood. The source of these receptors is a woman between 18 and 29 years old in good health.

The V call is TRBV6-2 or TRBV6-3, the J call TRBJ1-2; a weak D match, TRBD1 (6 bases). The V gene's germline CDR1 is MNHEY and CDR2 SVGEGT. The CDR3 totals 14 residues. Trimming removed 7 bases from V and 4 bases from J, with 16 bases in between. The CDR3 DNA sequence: TGTGCCAGCAACGAGGGGGGGAGAGGCTATGGCTACACCTTC. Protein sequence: CASNEGGRGYGYTF.

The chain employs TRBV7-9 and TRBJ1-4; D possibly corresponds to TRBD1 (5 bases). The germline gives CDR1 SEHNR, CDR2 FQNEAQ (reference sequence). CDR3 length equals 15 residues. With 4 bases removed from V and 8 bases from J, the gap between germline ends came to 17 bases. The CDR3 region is CASSSRQQYEEKLFF. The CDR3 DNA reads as TGTGCCAGCAGCTCCCGACAGCAATACGAGGAAAAACTGTTTTTT.

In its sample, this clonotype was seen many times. DNA for the CDR3: TGTGCCAGCAGTCAGGGGGAGCAGTTCTTC. It yields the protein CASSQGEQFF. This chain links TRBV2 with TRBJ2-1, with TRBD1 as a possible D gene (6 bases). Germline CDR1 SNHLY, CDR2 FYNNEI. V was shortened by 5 bases and J by 10 bases, with 6 bases between the two germline ends. The CDR3 sequence is 10 residues long.

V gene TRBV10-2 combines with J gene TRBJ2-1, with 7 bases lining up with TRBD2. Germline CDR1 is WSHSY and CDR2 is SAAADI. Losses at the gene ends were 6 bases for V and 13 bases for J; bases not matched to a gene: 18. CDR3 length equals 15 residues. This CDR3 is CASSDIGLGMETQFF. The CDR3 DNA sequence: TGCGCCAGCAGCGATATAGGACTAGGGATGGAGACCCAGTTCTTC.

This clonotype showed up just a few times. The CDR3 loop reads CSVALAGAAGEQYF. DNA for the CDR3: TGCAGCGTTGCGCTAGCGGGAGCGGCAGGAGAGCAGTACTTC. The V and J genes are TRBV29-1 and TRBJ2-5, with TRBD2 matching over 10 bases. The CDR3 contains 14 residues. V shed 4 bases, J shed 11 bases, and the junction held 13 bases outside the gene matches. CDR1 and CDR2 (germline): SQVTM, ANQGSEA.

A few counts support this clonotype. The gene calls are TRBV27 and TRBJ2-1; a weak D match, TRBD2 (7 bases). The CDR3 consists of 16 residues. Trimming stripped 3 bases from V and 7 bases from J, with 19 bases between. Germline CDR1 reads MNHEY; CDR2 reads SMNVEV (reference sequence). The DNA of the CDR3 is TGTGCCAGCAGTTTCGCTTCGGGGGGCCTCGATAATGAGCAGTTCTTC. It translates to CASSFASGGLDNEQFF.

For the CDR3, the DNA is TGCGCCAGCAGCCAAGAACCGACAGGGATCTACGAGCAGTACTTC. It yields the protein CASSQEPTGIYEQYF. V usage is TRBV4-1 and J usage is TRBJ2-7; TRBD1 matches at 7 bases. Germline CDR1 and CDR2: MGHRA and YSYEKL. The ends lost 0 bases at V and 3 bases at J; junction bases unmatched: 5. This CDR3 contains 15 residues.

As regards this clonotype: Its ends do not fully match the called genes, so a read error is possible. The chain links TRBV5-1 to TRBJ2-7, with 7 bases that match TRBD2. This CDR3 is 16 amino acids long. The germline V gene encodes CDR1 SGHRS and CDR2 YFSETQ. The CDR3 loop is CACSLAGGTLTYEQYF. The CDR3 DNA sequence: TGCGCCTGCAGCTTGGCCGGGGGGACCCTGACCTACGAGCAGTACTTC.

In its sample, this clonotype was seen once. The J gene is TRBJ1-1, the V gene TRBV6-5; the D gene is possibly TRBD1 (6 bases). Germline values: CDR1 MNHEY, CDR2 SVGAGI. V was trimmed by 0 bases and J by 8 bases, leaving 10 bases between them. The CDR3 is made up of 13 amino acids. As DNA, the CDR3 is TGTGCCAGCAGTTACTCGGAGGGGGACGAAGCTTTCTTT. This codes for CASSYSEGDEAFF.

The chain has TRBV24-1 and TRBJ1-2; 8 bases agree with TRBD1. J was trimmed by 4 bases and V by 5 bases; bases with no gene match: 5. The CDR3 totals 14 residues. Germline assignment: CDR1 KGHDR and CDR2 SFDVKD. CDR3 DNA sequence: TGTGCCACCAGTGCCACTACAGGGGGCTATGGCTACACCTTC. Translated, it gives CATSATTGGYGYTF.

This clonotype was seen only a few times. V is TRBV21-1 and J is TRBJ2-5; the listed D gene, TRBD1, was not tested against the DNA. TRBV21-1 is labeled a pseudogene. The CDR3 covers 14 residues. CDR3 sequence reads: CASSPRTTEETQYF. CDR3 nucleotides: TGTGCCAGCAGCCCCCGCACGACAGAAGAGACCCAGTACTTC.

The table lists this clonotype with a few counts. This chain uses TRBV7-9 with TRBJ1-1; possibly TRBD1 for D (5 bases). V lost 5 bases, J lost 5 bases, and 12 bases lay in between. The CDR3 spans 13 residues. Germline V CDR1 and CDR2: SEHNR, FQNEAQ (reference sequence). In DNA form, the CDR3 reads TGTGCCAGCAGCCTGATGGGGGGGACTGAAGCTTTCTTT. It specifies CASSLMGGTEAFF.

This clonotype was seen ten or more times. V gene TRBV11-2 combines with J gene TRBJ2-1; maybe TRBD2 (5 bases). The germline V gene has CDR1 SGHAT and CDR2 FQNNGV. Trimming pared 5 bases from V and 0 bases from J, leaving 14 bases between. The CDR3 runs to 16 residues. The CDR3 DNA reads TGTGCCAGCAGCCCCGGGCTGGGGAGCTCCTACAATGAGCAGTTCTTC. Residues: CASSPGLGSSYNEQFF.

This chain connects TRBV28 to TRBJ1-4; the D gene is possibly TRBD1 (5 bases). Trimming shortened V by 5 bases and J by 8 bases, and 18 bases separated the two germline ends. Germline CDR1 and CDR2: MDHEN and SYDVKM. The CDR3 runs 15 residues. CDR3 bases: TGTGCCAGCAGTGACCCCAGGGAGATGCGGGAAAAACTGTTTTTT. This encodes CASSDPREMREKLFF.

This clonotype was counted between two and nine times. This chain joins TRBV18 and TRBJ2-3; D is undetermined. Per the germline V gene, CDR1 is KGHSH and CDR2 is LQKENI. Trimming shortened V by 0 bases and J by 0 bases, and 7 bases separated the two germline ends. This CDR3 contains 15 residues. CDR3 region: CASSPPAGSTDTQYF. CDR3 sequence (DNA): TGTGCCAGCTCACCACCGGCAGGCAGCACAGATACGCAGTATTTT.

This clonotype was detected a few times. The CDR3 coding sequence is TGTGCCAGCAGGCGGGACAGTACGACCTACGAGCAGTACTTC. Protein product: CASRRDSTTYEQYF. The rearrangement links TRBV7-9 to TRBJ2-7, with TRBD1 as a possible D gene (7 bases). Deletions cut 6 bases from V and 2 bases from J, with 14 bases between. Germline CDR1 and CDR2: SEHNR and FQNEAQ (reference sequence). There are 14 residues in the CDR3.

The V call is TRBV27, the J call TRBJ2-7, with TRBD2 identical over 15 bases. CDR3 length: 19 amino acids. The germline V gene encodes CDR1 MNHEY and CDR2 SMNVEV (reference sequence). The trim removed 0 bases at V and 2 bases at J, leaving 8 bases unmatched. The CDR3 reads CASSLSYRTSGRVTYEQYF. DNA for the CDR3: TGTGCCAGCAGTTTATCGTACCGGACTAGCGGGAGGGTAACCTACGAGCAGTACTTC.

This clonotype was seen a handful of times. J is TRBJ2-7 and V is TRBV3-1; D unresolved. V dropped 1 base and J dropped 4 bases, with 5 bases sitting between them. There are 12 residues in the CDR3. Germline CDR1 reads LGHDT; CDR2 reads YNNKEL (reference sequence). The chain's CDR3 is CASSQAQYEQYF. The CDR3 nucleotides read TGTGCCAGCAGCCAAGCGCAATACGAGCAGTACTTC.

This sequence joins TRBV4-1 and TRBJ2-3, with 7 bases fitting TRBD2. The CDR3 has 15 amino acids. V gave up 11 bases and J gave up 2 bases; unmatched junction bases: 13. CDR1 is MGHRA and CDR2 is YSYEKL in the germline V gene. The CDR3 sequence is CAPGARGDDTDTQYF. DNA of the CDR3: TGCGCCCCTGGGGCTCGGGGGGATGACACAGATACGCAGTATTTT.

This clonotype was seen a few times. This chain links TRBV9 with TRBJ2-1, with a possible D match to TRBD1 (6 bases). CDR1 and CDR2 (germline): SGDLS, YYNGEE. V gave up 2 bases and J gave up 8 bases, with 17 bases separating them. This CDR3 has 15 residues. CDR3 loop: CASSVDTDHRDEQFF. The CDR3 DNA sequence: TGTGCCAGCAGCGTCGACACAGATCACAGGGATGAGCAGTTCTTC. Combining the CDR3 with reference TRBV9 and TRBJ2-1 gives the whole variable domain DSGVTQTPKHLITATGQRVTLRCSPRSGDLSVYWYQQSLDQGLQFLIQYYNGEERAKGNILERFSAQQFPDLHSELNLSSLELGDSALYFCASSVDTDHRDEQFFGPGTRLTVL.

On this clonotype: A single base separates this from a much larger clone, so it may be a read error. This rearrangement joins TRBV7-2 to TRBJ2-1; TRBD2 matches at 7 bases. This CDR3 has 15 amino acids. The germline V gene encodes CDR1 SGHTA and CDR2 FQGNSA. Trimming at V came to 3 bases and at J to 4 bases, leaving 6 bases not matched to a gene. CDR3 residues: CASSFGRAGYNEQFF. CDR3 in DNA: TGTGCCAGCAGCTTCGGACGAGCGGGATACAATGAGCAGTTCTTC.

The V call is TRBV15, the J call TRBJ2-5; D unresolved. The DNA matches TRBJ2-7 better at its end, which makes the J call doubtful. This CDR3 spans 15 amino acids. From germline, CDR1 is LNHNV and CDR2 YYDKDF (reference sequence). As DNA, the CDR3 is TGTGCCACCAGCTCCATTGAAAGGGCGGACTACGAGCAGTACTTC. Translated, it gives CATSSIERADYEQYF.

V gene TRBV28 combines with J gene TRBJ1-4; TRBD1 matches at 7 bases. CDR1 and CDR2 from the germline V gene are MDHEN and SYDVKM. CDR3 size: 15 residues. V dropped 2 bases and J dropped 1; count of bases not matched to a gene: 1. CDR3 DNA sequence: TGTGCCAGCAGTTTACAGGGGGAAACTAATGAAAAACTGTTTTTT. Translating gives CASSLQGETNEKLFF.

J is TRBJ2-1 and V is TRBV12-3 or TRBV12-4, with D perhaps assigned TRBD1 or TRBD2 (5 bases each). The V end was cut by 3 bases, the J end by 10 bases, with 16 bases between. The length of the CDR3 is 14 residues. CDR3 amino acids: CASSFRLRGWEQFF. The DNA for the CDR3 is TGTGCCAGCAGTTTCAGGTTGAGGGGCTGGGAGCAGTTCTTC.

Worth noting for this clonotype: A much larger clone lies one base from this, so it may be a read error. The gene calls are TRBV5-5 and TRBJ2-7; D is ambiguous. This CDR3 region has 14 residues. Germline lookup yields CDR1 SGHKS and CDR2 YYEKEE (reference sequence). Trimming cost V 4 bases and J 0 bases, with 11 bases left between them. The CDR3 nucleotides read TGTGCCAGCAGCGTGCGGTTAAGCTCCTACGAGCAGTACTTC. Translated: CASSVRLSSYEQYF.

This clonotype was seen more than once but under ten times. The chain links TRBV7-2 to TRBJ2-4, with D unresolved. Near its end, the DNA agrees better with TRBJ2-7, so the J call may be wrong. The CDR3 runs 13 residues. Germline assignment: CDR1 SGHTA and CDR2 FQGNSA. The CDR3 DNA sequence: TGTGCCAGCAGCTTGCAAAATCGCTACGAGCAGTACTTC. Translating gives CASSLQNRYEQYF.

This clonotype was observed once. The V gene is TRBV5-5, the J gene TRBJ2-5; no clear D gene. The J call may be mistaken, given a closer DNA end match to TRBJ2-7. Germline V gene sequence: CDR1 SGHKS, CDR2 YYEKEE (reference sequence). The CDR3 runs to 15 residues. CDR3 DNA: TGTGCCAGCAGCTCTCTGTTAGGTGGCGGCGACGAGCAGTACTTC. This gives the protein CASSSLLGGGDEQYF.